This T cell receptor (beta chain) comes out of a study of T-cell memory formation after mild COVID-19. The wider study: Across donors, TCR clusters were largely donor specific. Findings of the study overall: Pre-infection memory carried some responding clones, suggesting that cross-reactive memory joined. Shrinking CD4+ clones were chiefly CM and EM; CD8+ ones were chiefly EMRA. The authors did not confirm SARS-CoV-2 specificity of second-wave clones peaking day 37.

V lost 0 bases and J 2 bases, leaving 16 bases between the germline ends. Germline assignment: CDR1 SGHTA and CDR2 FQGNSA. The CDR3 is 17 amino acids. TCRdb re-called the 5' RACE reads through MiXCR, storing one row per CDR3 protein. The sample comprises roughly 510,000 distinct CDR3 sequences, around 16% of which are singletons, and just over 8% rests with the top ten. This clonotype was seen repeatedly, ten times or more. What it recognizes is unknown. The TCR was taken from an adult woman who had mild COVID-19 (a few samples of this study predate the infection). Cell type and time point are not known. J is TRBJ1-2 and V is TRBV7-2, with D hard to call. The sequencing input was PBMCs or a T cell subset sorted from them (not recorded which). The CDR3 reads CASSLAHAGGGNYGYTF. The DNA of the CDR3 is TGTGCCAGCAGCTTAGCGCATGCGGGCGGAGGCAACTATGGCTACACCTTC. Supplemented by reference TRBV7-2 and TRBJ1-2, the full variable domain reads GAGVSQSPSNKVTEKGKDVELRCDPISGHTALYWYRQSLGQGLEFLIYFQGNSAPDKSGLPSDRFSAERTGGSVSTLTIQRTQQEDSAVYLCASSLAHAGGGNYGYTFGSGTRLTVV.